Sequencing of this TCR beta chain was carried out in a study of blood T cells in healthy people across ages. Whole-study results and caveats: TCR beta diversity, measured per million T cells, fell in a roughly linear way with age. Observed TCR beta diversity showed a strong correlation with the percentage of naive T cells as measured by flow cytometry.

A note on this clonotype: Its antigen remains unknown.

The second PCR ran about 6 to 12 cycles with a sample-barcoded 5' primer and J-beta primers. TCRdb re-called the 5' RACE reads through MiXCR, storing one row per CDR3 protein. Of approximately 2,000,000 distinct CDR3 sequences listed, roughly two fifths are singletons. The CDR3 contains 15 residues. Trimming shortened V by 6 bases and J by 1 base, and 17 bases separated the two germline ends. CDR1 and CDR2 from the germline V gene are GTSNPN and SVGIG (reference sequence). The V and J genes are TRBV30 and TRBJ2-3; D could derive from TRBD1 or TRBD2 (6 bases each). Sequences were obtained from blood. The clonotype originates from a human donor in good health. CDR3 residues: CACPKGGSGTDTQYF. In DNA, the CDR3 is TGTGCCTGTCCAAAAGGGGGGTCGGGCACAGATACGCAGTATTTT.